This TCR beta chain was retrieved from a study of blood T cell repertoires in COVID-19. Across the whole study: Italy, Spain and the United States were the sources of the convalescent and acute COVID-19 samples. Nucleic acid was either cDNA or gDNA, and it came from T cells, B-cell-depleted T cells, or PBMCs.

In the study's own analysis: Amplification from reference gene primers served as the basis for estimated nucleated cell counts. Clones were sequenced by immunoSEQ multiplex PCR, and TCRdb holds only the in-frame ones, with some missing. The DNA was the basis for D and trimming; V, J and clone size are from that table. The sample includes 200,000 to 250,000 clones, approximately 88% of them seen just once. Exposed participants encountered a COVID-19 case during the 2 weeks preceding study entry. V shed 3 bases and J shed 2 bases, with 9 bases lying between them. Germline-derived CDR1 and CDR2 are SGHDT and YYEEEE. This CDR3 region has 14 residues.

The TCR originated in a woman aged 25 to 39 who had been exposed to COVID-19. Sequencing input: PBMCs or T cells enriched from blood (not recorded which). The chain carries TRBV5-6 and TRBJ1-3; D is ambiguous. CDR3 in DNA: TGTGCCAGCAGCTATACTTCACCTGGAAACACCATATATTTT. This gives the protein CASSYTSPGNTIYF.